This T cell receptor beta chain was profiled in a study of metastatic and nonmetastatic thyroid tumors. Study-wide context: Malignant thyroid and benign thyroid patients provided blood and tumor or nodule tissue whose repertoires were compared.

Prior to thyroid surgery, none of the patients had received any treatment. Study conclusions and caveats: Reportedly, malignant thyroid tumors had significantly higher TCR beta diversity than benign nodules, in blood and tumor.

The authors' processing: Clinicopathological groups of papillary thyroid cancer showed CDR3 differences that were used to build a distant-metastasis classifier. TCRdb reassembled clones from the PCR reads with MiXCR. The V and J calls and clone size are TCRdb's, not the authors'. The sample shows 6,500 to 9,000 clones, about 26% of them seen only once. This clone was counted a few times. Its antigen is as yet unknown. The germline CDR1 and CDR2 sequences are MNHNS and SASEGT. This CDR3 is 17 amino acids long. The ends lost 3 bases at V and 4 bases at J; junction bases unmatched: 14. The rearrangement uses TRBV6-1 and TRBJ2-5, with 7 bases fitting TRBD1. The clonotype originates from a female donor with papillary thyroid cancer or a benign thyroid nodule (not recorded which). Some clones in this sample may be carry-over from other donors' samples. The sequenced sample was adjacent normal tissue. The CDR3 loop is CASSDKGLQGLGETQYF. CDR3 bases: TGTGCCAGCAGTGATAAGGGCTTACAGGGGTTGGGAGAGACCCAGTACTTC.